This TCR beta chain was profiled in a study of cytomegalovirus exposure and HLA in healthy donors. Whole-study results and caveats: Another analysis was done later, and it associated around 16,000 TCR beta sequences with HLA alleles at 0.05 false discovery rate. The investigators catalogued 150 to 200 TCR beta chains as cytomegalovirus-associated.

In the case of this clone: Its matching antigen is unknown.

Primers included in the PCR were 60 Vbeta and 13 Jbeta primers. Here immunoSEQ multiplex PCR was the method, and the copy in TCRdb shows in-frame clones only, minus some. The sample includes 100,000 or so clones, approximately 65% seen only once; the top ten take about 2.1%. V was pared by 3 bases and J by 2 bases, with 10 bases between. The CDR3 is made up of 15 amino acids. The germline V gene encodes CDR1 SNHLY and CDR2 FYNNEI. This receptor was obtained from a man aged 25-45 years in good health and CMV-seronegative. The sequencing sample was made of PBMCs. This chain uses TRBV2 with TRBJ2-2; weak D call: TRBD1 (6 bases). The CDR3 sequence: CASSERGHNTGELFF. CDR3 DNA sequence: TGTGCCAGCAGTGAGAGGGGACACAACACCGGGGAGCTGTTTTTT.